In this sample, the clone carrying this T cell receptor (beta chain) turned up many times. This entry comes from a study of T-cell memory formation after mild COVID-19. Per the germline V gene, CDR1 is SGHRS and CDR2 is YFSETQ. The CDR3 is 14 amino acids. The V end lost 3 bases, the J end lost 3 bases, and 11 bases lay between the germline ends. TCRdb passed the 5' RACE reads through MiXCR, listing each CDR3 protein once. The sample has 250,000 to 300,000 distinct CDR3 sequences; around 15% are singletons. The TCR was taken from a man aged 18-30 years who had mild COVID-19 (a few samples of this study predate the infection). Cell type and time point are not known. The chain carries TRBV5-1 and TRBJ2-3, with D unresolved. Sequencing was performed on PBMCs or a T cell subset sorted from them (not recorded which). CDR3 coding DNA: TGCGCCAGCAGCTCTCGGGCAGGAACAGATACGCAGTATTTT. Translating gives CASSSRAGTDTQYF.